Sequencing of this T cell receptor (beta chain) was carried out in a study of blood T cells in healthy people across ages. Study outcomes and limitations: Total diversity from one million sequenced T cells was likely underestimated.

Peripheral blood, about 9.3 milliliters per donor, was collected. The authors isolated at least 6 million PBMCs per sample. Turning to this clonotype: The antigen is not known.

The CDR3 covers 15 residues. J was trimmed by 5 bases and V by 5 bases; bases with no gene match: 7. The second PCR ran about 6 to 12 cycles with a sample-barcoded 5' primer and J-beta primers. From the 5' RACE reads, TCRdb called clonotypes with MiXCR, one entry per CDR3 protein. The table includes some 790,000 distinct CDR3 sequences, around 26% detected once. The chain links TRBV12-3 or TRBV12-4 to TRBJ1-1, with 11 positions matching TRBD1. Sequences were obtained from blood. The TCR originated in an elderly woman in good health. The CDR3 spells CASSQGQGAETEAFF. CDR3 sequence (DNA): TGTGCCAGCAGTCAAGGACAGGGGGCGGAAACTGAAGCTTTCTTT.